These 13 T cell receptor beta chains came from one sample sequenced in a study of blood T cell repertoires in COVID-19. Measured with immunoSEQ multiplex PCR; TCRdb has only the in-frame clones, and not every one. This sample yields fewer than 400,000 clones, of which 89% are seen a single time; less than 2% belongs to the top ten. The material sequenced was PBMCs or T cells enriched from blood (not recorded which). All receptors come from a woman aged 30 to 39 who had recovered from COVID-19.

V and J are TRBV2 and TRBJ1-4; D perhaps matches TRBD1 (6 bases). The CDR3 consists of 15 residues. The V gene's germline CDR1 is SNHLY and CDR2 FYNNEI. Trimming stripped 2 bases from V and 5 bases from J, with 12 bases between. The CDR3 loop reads CASSELGGRNEKLFF. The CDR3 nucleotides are TGTGCCAGCAGTGAACTTGGGGGCCGGAATGAAAAACTGTTTTTT.

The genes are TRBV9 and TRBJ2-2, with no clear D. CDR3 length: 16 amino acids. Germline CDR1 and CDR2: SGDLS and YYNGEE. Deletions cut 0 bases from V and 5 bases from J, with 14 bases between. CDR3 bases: TGTGCCAGCAGCGTAGCGTCTTCGGGTATTACCGGGGAGCTGTTTTTT. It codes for CASSVASSGITGELFF.

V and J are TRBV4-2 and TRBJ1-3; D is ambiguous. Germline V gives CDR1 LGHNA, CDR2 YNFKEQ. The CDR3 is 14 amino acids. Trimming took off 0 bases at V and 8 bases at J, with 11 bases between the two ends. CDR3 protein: CASSQEGLADTIYF. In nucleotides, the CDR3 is TGTGCCAGCAGCCAAGAAGGTTTAGCGGACACCATATATTTT.

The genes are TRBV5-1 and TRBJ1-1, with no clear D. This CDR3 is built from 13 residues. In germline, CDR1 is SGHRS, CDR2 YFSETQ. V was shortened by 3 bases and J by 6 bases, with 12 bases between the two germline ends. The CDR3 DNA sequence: TGCGCCAGCAGCTCACTAACTGGAGCTGAAGCTTTCTTT. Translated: CASSSLTGAEAFF.

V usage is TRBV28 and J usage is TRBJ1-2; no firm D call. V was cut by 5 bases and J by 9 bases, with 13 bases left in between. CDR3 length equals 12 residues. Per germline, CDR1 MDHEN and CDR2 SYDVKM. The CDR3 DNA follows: TGTGCCAGCAGTCTACCCCCCGGGAGCTACACCTTC. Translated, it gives CASSLPPGSYTF.

The CDR3: CASSYDGGNYGYTF. The CDR3 region has the DNA TGTGCCAGCAGTTACGACGGCGGAAACTATGGCTACACCTTC. V usage is TRBV6-5 and J usage is TRBJ1-2; D is ambiguous. This CDR3 contains 14 residues. Trimming removed 2 bases at V and 2 bases at J, with 9 bases between. CDR1 is MNHEY, CDR2 SVGAGI, per germline.

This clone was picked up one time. CDR3 sequence reads: CASSQSGLGGTQYF. The CDR3 DNA follows: TGCGCCAGCAGTCAATCGGGGCTCGGGGGGACCCAGTACTTC. The gene calls are TRBV23-1 and TRBJ2-5; a possible D gene is TRBD2 (6 bases). TRBV23-1 has ORF status, its function being uncertain. Deletions cut 0 bases from V and 7 bases from J, with 12 bases between. The CDR3 is made up of 14 amino acids.

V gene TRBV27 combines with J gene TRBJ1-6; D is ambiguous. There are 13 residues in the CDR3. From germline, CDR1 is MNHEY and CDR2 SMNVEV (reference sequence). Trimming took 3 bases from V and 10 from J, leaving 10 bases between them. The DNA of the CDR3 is TGTGCCAGCAGTTTTGAGGGCGGCTCACCCCTCCACTTT. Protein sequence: CASSFEGGSPLHF.

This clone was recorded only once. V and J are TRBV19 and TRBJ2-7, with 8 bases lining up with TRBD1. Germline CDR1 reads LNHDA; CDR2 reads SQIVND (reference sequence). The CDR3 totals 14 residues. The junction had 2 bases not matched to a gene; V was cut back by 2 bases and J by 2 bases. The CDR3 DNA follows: TGTGCCAGTAGTATAAGACAGGGGACCTACGAGCAGTACTTC. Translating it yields CASSIRQGTYEQYF.

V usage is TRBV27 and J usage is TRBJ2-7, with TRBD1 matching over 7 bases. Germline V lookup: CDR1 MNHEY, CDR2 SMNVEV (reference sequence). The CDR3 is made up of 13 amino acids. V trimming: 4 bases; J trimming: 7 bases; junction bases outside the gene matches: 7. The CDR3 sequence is CASSSDRAREQYF. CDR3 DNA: TGTGCCAGCAGTTCCGACAGGGCAAGGGAGCAGTACTTC.

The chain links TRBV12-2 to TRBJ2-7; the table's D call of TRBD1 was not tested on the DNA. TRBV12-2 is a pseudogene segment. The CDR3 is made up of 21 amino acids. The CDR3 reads CASRFLAPRDRGPPGIYEQYF. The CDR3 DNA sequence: TGTGCAAGTCGCTTCTTAGCCCCCCGGGACAGGGGTCCTCCAGGGATTTACGAGCAGTACTTC.

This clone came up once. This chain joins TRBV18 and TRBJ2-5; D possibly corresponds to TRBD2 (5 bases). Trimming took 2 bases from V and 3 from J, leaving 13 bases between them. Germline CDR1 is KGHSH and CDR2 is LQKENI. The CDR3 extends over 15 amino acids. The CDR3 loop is CASSPIFSGEETQYF. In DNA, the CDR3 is TGTGCCAGCTCACCAATTTTCAGCGGCGAAGAGACCCAGTACTTC.

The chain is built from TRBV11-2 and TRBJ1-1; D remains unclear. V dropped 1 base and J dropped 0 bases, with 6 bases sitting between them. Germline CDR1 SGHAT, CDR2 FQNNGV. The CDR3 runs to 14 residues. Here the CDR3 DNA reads TGTGCCAGCAGCTTAGTCCCTCTGAACACTGAAGCTTTCTTT. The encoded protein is CASSLVPLNTEAFF.